A single TCR beta chain is shown here with its context. The antigen remains undetermined. These data come from a study of shared clonotypes between healthy human individuals. Study-wide context: The study enrolled two women and a few men aged 18 to 49.

How the authors handled the data: Junction-only immunoSEQ sequences carried no quality scores, so filtering differed. Sequencing was performed with immunoSEQ multiplex PCR; in TCRdb, only in-frame clones are kept and a portion is missing. The V and J calls and the clone size are those of that table, but D and trimming were determined from the DNA. The data show nearly 750,000 clones, with over 55% seen just once and less than 2% held by the top ten. The V gene lost 1 base and the J gene lost 0 bases, with 9 bases spanning the gap. Germline CDR1 KGHSH, CDR2 LQKENI. This CDR3 spans 16 amino acids. General study points: The study found lower generation probabilities in non-shared clonotypes than in those shared by all four donors.

Sequencing was carried out using memory CD4+ T cells sorted from blood. As to subset: CD45RA-negative fraction. The TCR sequence derives from a woman in her 30s in good health. The chain is built from TRBV18 and TRBJ2-2; D uncertain. CDR3 region: CASSPLETTNTGELFF. Written as DNA, the CDR3 is TGTGCCAGCTCACCACTAGAGACAACGAACACCGGGGAGCTGTTTTTT.